This paragraph covers one T cell receptor beta chain sequence. In its sample, this clonotype was seen once. The specificity of this receptor is unknown. A read error is possible here, since a much larger clone lies one base away. CDR1 and CDR2 (LGHNA, YSLEER) derive from the germline V gene. Including the terminal cysteine and phenylalanine, the CDR3 comprises 13 residues. Here the CDR3 DNA is all that survives: 39 bases in frame from base 1. This entry belongs to a study of tumor-infiltrating lymphocytes in primary liver carcinoma (dated by TCRdb to 2017 to 2019). With regard to the full study: Surgical resection was performed in China between late 2015 and 2016 on four or five patients with histopathologically diagnosed primary liver carcinoma. Of the five patients, three men and two women aged 30 to 69 years, four had hepatocellular carcinoma and one had combined HCC and intrahepatic cholangiocarcinoma. Tumors of the five patients were stage T1-T3 N0M0 with maximum diameters of roughly 4.2 to 11 cm. Each sample produced roughly 3.65 to 7.5 million productive TCRbeta reads, and read depth showed no significant difference between tissue types. TCRbeta repertoire sequencing, expression microarrays and whole-exome sequencing were combined in the study across five regions of each liver tumor, with adjacent normal tissue and blood also included. A total of about 35 specimens from 5 patients underwent TCRbeta repertoire sequencing, comprising 25 or so tumor regions, 5 adjacent noncancerous liver tissues and 5 peripheral blood samples. Repertoires from technical replicates were highly reproducible, with mean shared-clone rates approximately 0.88 and correlation coefficients above 0.98.

Overall study results and their limits: Repertoire overlap was higher between tumor regions (mean about 36%) than tumor-adjacent (17%) or tumor-blood (roughly 14%) pairs, consistent with antigen-driven expansion. Because the samples were bulk and unsorted, CD4+ and CD8+ T cell repertoires could not be compared. Only 4 or 5 patients were included in the study, and the authors note that the findings should be validated in a larger study. Compared with blood, tumors had a significantly larger share of the repertoire taken up by the top 250 clones (p = 0.039). Only the TCR beta chain was sequenced, so true repertoire diversity is likely underestimated because unpaired alpha chains were not captured.

Using a constant-region primer and ProtoScript II reverse transcriptase, TCRbeta-specific cDNA was reverse-transcribed from approximately 500 ng total RNA. Construction of the TCRbeta libraries relied on three nested rounds of multiplex PCR, following a slightly modified ARM-PCR procedure. Each of the first two PCR rounds ran for approximately 10 cycles and used multiplex TRBV1-TRBV30 forward primers together with a Cbeta reverse primer. Sample barcodes and Illumina adapters were added in a final 25-cycle PCR using Deep VentR polymerase. Amplicons of 200-500 bp were gel-purified with a QIAquick gel extraction kit before sequencing. An Illumina HiSeq 2500 was used to sequence the TCRbeta amplicons with 250-bp paired-end reads. The paper's data handling went like this. Trimmomatic v0.33 was used to quality-trim the reads, and FLASH v1.2.11 was used to merge paired reads so that full CDR3 sequences could be recovered. MiGEC v1.2.1b assigned V, D and J germline segments to the rearranged TCRbeta sequences. Clonotype statistics, along with Shannon-Wiener diversity indices, were calculated using VDJtools v1.0.0. Except for diversity analysis, only each sample's 250 most abundant clonotypes were used in subsequent analyses to reduce sampling bias. TCRdb ran its own pipeline on the public reads, namely fastp trimming at Q25 and MiXCR clone calling, and kept in-frame beta chains. Each record represents a unique CDR3 protein, reported with the most common genes and DNA among its rows. The V and J calls were determined by TCRdb, not by the authors. The sample records just over 300,000 distinct CDR3 sequences, about three fifths of which are singletons. The top ten hold over 15% of the sample.

RNA from unsorted whole blood was extracted with TRIzol reagent, and germline DNA was obtained with the DNeasy Blood & Tissue kit. At the time of sampling, the patients had chronic HBV infection and had not received any treatment. Before surgery, roughly 4 milliliters of peripheral blood were drawn into K2EDTA tubes. Source material: peripheral blood. Rearrangement joined TRBV4-3 to TRBJ2-2; the D assignment is uncertain and may be TRBD1 or TRBD2, with 5 bases supporting each. The TCR sequence derives from a woman between 25 and 40 years old with primary liver carcinoma and hepatitis B virus infection. The nucleotides read TGCGCCAGCAGCCACAGGGTTCCCGGGGAGCTGCTTTTT. Translated, this is CASSHRVPGELLF.